This record concerns one T cell receptor (beta chain) sequence. These data are taken from a study of blood T cell repertoires in COVID-19. The cohort comprised adults aged 18 to 89 years residing in 20 to 25 US areas. Categorization into cohorts depended on clinical history that participants reported. Exposed enrollees had met someone with a PCR-confirmed or clinician-diagnosed COVID-19 case at some point within the 2 weeks before study entry. Original analysis: Reference gene primer amplification gave estimated nucleated cell counts. Produced via immunoSEQ multiplex PCR; TCRdb's table is partial and in-frame only. For V, J and clone size, that table is used; D and trimming come from the DNA. The sample holds 250,000 or so clones, 80% to 95% seen once. The sequenced material came from PBMCs or T cells enriched from blood (not recorded which). The TCR originated in a man aged 40-49 years who had been exposed to COVID-19.

The CDR3 protein is CASSPRDRGRVTDTQYF. The CDR3 DNA reads as TGTGCCAGCAGCCCCCGGGACAGGGGTCGAGTCACAGATACGCAGTATTTT. The J gene is TRBJ2-3, the V gene TRBV7-9; 10 nucleotides line up with TRBD1. The CDR3 is 17 amino acids. Germline lookup yields CDR1 SEHNR and CDR2 FQNEAQ (reference sequence). V was clipped by 5 bases and J by 2 bases; unmatched bases: 10.